The rows below give T cell receptor beta chains drawn from one sample of a study of T-cell memory formation after mild COVID-19. MiXCR, run by TCRdb on the 5' RACE reads, gives a single entry per CDR3 protein. The table shows more than 100,000 distinct CDR3 sequences, with about a sixth occurring only once. Input material: PBMCs or a T cell subset sorted from them (not recorded which). The receptors come from a man aged 18 to 30 who had mild COVID-19 (a few samples of this study predate the infection). Cell type and time point are not known. Each CDR3 is given with its conserved first and last residue. The order of the fields is clone size, J gene, D gene, CDR3 length, V gene, CDR3 DNA, CDR3 protein. A D gene is named only where the DNA matches it firmly. Where a row states a size, it is once, few, many or the class of an expanded clone; other rows omit it.

.	TRBJ2-5	.	14	TRBV18	TGTGCCAGCCGAGTAACCGGGACCCAAGAGACCCAGTACTTC	CASRVTGTQETQYF
.	TRBJ2-2	.	15	TRBV10-3	TGTGCCATCAGTGTAGACATCTCGAACACCGGGGAGCTGTTTTTT	CAISVDISNTGELFF
.	TRBJ2-1	TRBD1	14	TRBV5-1	TGCGCCAGCAGCTCGGACAGGATCTACAATGAGCAGTTCTTC	CASSSDRIYNEQFF
few	TRBJ2-3	.	14	TRBV6-1	TGTGCCAGCAGTGTGGGACTTGACACAGATACGCAGTATTTT	CASSVGLDTDTQYF
few	TRBJ2-2	.	15	TRBV7-6	TGTGCCAGCAGCTCCTCGAGGGGGAACACCGGGGAGCTGTTTTTT	CASSSSRGNTGELFF
.	TRBJ2-1	TRBD1	15	TRBV24-1	TGTGCCACCAGTGACCCAGCACAGGGGGACAATGAGCAGTTCTTC	CATSDPAQGDNEQFF
.	TRBJ2-1	.	13	TRBV6-2/TRBV6-3	TGTGCCAGCACTGGGACTCCGGGGAGATCCCGGTTCTTC	CASTGTPGRSRFF
few	TRBJ1-3	.	14	TRBV5-1	TGCGCCAGCACGACGGGGACTTTCGGAAACACCATATATTTT	CASTTGTFGNTIYF
.	TRBJ2-1	TRBD2	17	TRBV5-6	TGTGCCAGCAGCTTGGATGGCGGGGGGCCCTCCTACAATGAGCAGTTCTTC	CASSLDGGGPSYNEQFF
.	TRBJ2-1	TRBD1	15	TRBV7-2	TGTGCCAGCAGCTTAGTGGGACAGGGTCACAATGAGCAGTTCTTC	CASSLVGQGHNEQFF
.	TRBJ2-1	TRBD2	16	TRBV5-1	TGCGCCAGCAGCTTGGAGACTAGCGGGGGGGGCAATGAGCAGTTCTTC	CASSLETSGGGNEQFF
few	TRBJ2-3	TRBD1	13	TRBV29-1	TGCAGCGTACCGGGACAGGGGGCAGATACGCAGTATTTT	CSVPGQGADTQYF
.	TRBJ2-6	.	16	TRBV11-1	TGTGCCAGCAGCTTAGGGCAGGCCTCTGGGGCCAACGTCCTGACTTTC	CASSLGQASGANVLTF
.	TRBJ2-7	.	13	TRBV30	TGTGCCTGGAGTGTACAGGGACTCTACGAGCAGTACTTC	CAWSVQGLYEQYF
few	TRBJ1-1	.	18	TRBV7-3	TGTGCCAGCAGCTTAAGAGGTTTTAAAGAGGGGCGGAACACTGAAGCTTTCTTT	CASSLRGFKEGRNTEAFF
.	TRBJ1-5	.	14	TRBV18	TGTGCCAGCTCCTACATGGGAGAGGGTCAGCCCCAGCATTTT	CASSYMGEGQPQHF
once	TRBJ1-2	.	14	TRBV5-4	TGTGCCAGCAGCTTAGAGGGCGGAGACTATGGCTACACCTTC	CASSLEGGDYGYTF
few	TRBJ2-1	.	14	TRBV12-3/TRBV12-4	TGTGCCAGCAGTTTGCCAGGGGAGCTCAATGAGCAGTTCTTC	CASSLPGELNEQFF
many	TRBJ2-1	.	12	TRBV24-1	TGTGCCACCAGGACCAAGACGGGTGAGCAGTTCTTC	CATRTKTGEQFF
.	TRBJ2-7	TRBD2	14	TRBV12-3/TRBV12-4	TGTGCCAGCAGGAGGACTAGCGGCCCCTACGAGCAGTACTTC	CASRRTSGPYEQYF
once	TRBJ2-3	.	14	TRBV12-2	TGTGCAAGTCGCACGGGGGGGTTCACAGATACGCAGTATTTT	CASRTGGFTDTQYF
few	TRBJ2-1	TRBD2	15	TRBV9	TGTGCCAGCAGCGTAGGCCTAGCGGAGCCCAATGAGCAGTTCTTC	CASSVGLAEPNEQFF
.	TRBJ1-5	.	16	TRBV12-3/TRBV12-4	TGTGCCAGCAGTAGAGATCGACAGGAATTCAATCAGCCCCAGCATTTT	CASSRDRQEFNQPQHF
few	TRBJ2-2	.	15	TRBV6-5	TGTGCCAGCAGTTACACGGGACACAACACCGGGGAGCTGTTTTTT	CASSYTGHNTGELFF
few	TRBJ1-5	.	13	TRBV6-5	TGTGCCAGCAGTATAATAGCAGGCCAGCCCCAGCATTTT	CASSIIAGQPQHF
few	TRBJ2-2	.	15	TRBV6-5	TGTGCCAGCAGTTACCGGGCTAGGAACACCGGGGAGCTGTTTTTT	CASSYRARNTGELFF
.	TRBJ1-2	TRBD1	14	TRBV28	TGTGCCAGCAGTTTATCCGGGACAGGGTACGGCTACACCTTC	CASSLSGTGYGYTF
once	TRBJ1-6	.	13	TRBV4-3	TGCGCCAGCAGCCCGAATTGGGTCTCACCCCTCCACTTT	CASSPNWVSPLHF
many	TRBJ2-1	.	12	TRBV7-3	TGTGCCAGCAGCCGGATGGGGGGTGAGCAGTTCTTC	CASSRMGGEQFF
many	TRBJ2-5	.	12	TRBV7-2	TGTGCCAGCAGCAAGTACCAAGAGACCCAGTACTTC	CASSKYQETQYF
.	TRBJ2-7	TRBD1	14	TRBV7-2	TGTGCCAGCAGCCTAAGACAGGGTTGGTACGAGCAGTACTTC	CASSLRQGWYEQYF
.	TRBJ1-6	.	16	TRBV6-6	TGTGCCAGCAGTTACTCAAATTCAGCGTATAATTCACCCCTCCACTTT	CASSYSNSAYNSPLHF
many	TRBJ2-1	.	16	TRBV4-2	TGTGCCAGCAGCCAAGAAAGGCTATCCACCTACAATGAGCAGTTCTTC	CASSQERLSTYNEQFF
.	TRBJ2-1	TRBD2	15	TRBV5-1	TGCGCCAGCAGCATAGCGGGCTACTACAATTCCGGGGAGTTCTTC	CASSIAGYYNSGEFF
few	TRBJ2-1	TRBD2	13	TRBV16	TGTGCCAGCAGTGATCCGGGACTAGCTTCGCAGTTCTTC	CASSDPGLASQFF